The source of this TCR beta chain is a study of blood T cell repertoires in COVID-19. Study context: Samples came from the United States, Italy and Spain, spanning acute and convalescent COVID-19. T cells, B-cell-depleted T cells, or PBMCs provided the cDNA or gDNA that served as material.

The V gene's germline CDR1 is MNHEY and CDR2 SVGAGI. V gave up 5 bases and J gave up 0 bases, with 8 bases separating them. The CDR3 is made up of 14 amino acids. Only a few counts were recorded for this clone. Original processing notes: Researchers report that nucleated cell counts were estimated from reference gene primer amplification. Sequenced by immunoSEQ multiplex PCR; TCRdb stores in-frame clones only, minus some. V, J and clone size were drawn from that table, and D and trimming were deduced from the DNA. The table includes about 140,000 clones, 85% detected once. The clonotype comes from a man aged 50 or older with acute or convalescent COVID-19. The rearrangement joins TRBV6-5 to TRBJ2-1, with a possible D match to TRBD1 (5 bases). Sequencing was done on a sample of peripheral blood. CDR3 DNA: TGTGCCAGCAGTCGACAGAGCTCCTACAATGAGCAGTTCTTC. This encodes CASSRQSSYNEQFF.